These 8 T cell receptor beta chains were sequenced from one sample in a study of cytomegalovirus exposure and HLA in healthy donors. The PCR used 60 Vbeta and 13 Jbeta primers. Measured with immunoSEQ multiplex PCR; TCRdb has only the in-frame clones, and not every one. Here the sample spans some 150,000 clones, approximately 80% being singletons. The sequenced sample consisted of PBMCs. The receptor source for this set is a woman aged 35 to 49 in good health and CMV-seronegative.

The J gene is TRBJ2-3, the V gene TRBV11-3, with TRBD2 matching over 9 bases. Germline V gives CDR1 SGHNT, CDR2 YENEEA. V shed 1 base, J shed 4 bases, and the junction held 3 bases outside the gene matches. The CDR3 runs to 15 residues. CDR3 amino acids: CASSLVAGAADTQYF. In nucleotides, the CDR3 is TGTGCCAGCAGCTTAGTAGCGGGGGCAGCAGATACGCAGTATTTT.

The rearrangement links TRBV30 to TRBJ1-2; no definite D call. CDR3 length equals 11 residues. Germline CDR1 is GTSNPN and CDR2 is SVGIG (reference sequence). V lost 4 bases and J lost 4, with 7 bases in between. The CDR3: CAWTHTYGYTF. The CDR3 coding sequence is TGTGCCTGGACTCACACCTATGGCTACACCTTC.

The chain joins TRBV20-1 to TRBJ2-1, with D possibly being TRBD2 (6 bases). V dropped 7 bases and J dropped 9 bases, with 13 bases sitting between them. This CDR3 spans 11 amino acids. Germline V gene sequence: CDR1 DFQATT, CDR2 SNEGSKA (reference sequence). This CDR3 reads CSVRRGSEQFF. CDR3 in DNA: TGCAGTGTCAGGAGGGGATCTGAGCAGTTCTTC.

This clone showed up many times. The chain carries TRBV5-5 and TRBJ2-6, with D possibly TRBD1 on 6 matching bases. Looked up from germline, CDR1 is SGHKS and CDR2 is YYEKEE (reference sequence). The CDR3 consists of 15 residues. V lost 4 bases, J lost 4 bases, and 12 bases lay in between. CDR3 sequence (DNA): TGTGCCAGCAGCACCGGGACATTGGGGGCCAACGTCCTGACTTTC. This gives the protein CASSTGTLGANVLTF.

This chain connects TRBV5-1 to TRBJ2-3; 12 bases align to TRBD2. The junction had 3 bases not matched to a gene; V was cut back by 4 bases and J by 3 bases. CDR3 length equals 15 residues. Germline CDR1 SGHRS, CDR2 YFSETQ. The CDR3 DNA follows: TGCGCCAGCAGCGGGGGACTAGCGGGTACAGATACGCAGTATTTT. Amino acid sequence: CASSGGLAGTDTQYF. The full variable domain, its missing parts supplied by reference TRBV5-1 and TRBJ2-3, is KAGVTQTPRYLIKTRGQQVTLSCSPISGHRSVSWYQQTPGQGLQFLFEYFSETQRNKGNFPGRFSGRQFSNSRSEMNVSTLELGDSALYLCASSGGLAGTDTQYFGPGTRLTVL.

The genes are TRBV10-3 and TRBJ2-2, with 13 bases lining up with TRBD2. V trimming: 6 bases; J trimming: 5 bases; junction bases outside the gene matches: 15. This CDR3 has 19 residues. From germline, CDR1 is ENHRY and CDR2 SYGVKD. The CDR3 here is CAIRAIGTSGASGTGELFF. CDR3 coding DNA: TGTGCCATCAGGGCGATTGGGACTAGCGGGGCCTCCGGGACCGGGGAGCTGTTTTTT.

The chain has TRBV9 and TRBJ1-1; TRBD1 might be the D (5 bases). V was cut by 4 bases and J by 11 bases, with 18 bases left in between. CDR3 length: 13 amino acids. Germline V lookup: CDR1 SGDLS, CDR2 YYNGEE. CDR3 loop: CASSPQGWGRAFF. The CDR3 DNA reads as TGTGCCAGCAGCCCCCAGGGTTGGGGTAGGGCTTTCTTT. Full variable domain (remainder filled in from reference TRBV9 and TRBJ1-1): DSGVTQTPKHLITATGQRVTLRCSPRSGDLSVYWYQQSLDQGLQFLIQYYNGEERAKGNILERFSAQQFPDLHSELNLSSLELGDSALYFCASSPQGWGRAFFGQGTRLTVV.

V is TRBV2 and J is TRBJ2-3; 7 bases match TRBD1. With 4 bases clipped from V and 4 bases from J, the junction kept 8 bases outside the gene matches. In germline, CDR1 is SNHLY, CDR2 FYNNEI. The CDR3 is 15 amino acids. The CDR3 nucleotides read TGTGCCAGCAGTGCACACAGGGGCTATGCAGATACGCAGTATTTT. Residues: CASSAHRGYADTQYF.